This T cell receptor beta chain was sequenced in a study of cytomegalovirus exposure and HLA in healthy donors. Study results and caveats: The authors enumerated 150 to 200 TCR beta chains as linked to cytomegalovirus. Later on, an analysis tied 15,000 to 20,000 TCR beta sequences to HLA alleles at 0.05 false discovery rate. Later, an analysis showed that TCR beta chains associated with HLA were more clonally expanded than others that were equally common.

In the PCR, 60 Vbeta and 13 Jbeta primers were used. Produced via immunoSEQ multiplex PCR; TCRdb's table is partial and in-frame only. The sample lists some 200,000 clones; around 77% were seen once. Details on this clone: Its matching antigen is unknown.

This CDR3 has 11 amino acids. V dropped 3 bases and J dropped 5 bases, with 4 bases sitting between them. Per germline, CDR1 SGHVS and CDR2 FQNEAQ. The specimen was PBMCs. V and J are TRBV7-8 and TRBJ2-5; D is unresolved. The TCR comes from a woman aged 25 to 45 in good health and CMV-seropositive. The CDR3 DNA is TGTGCCAGCAGCTTCCCGGAGACCCAGTACTTC. It translates to CASSFPETQYF. Full variable domain (remainder filled in from reference TRBV7-8 and TRBJ2-5): GAGVSQSPRYKVAKRGQDVALRCDPISGHVSLFWYQQALGQGPEFLTYFQNEAQLDKSGLPSDRFFAERPEGSVSTLKIQRTQQEDSAVYLCASSFPETQYFGPGTRLLVL.